These T cell receptor beta chains were read from a single sample in a study of CD8 T cells in ankylosing spondylitis. TCRdb called the 5' RACE reads again in MiXCR, with one record for every CDR3 protein. The sample has over 700,000 distinct CDR3 sequences, over 15% seen once. The material sequenced was blood, either unsorted or a sorted T cell fraction (not recorded which). The receptors derive from a male donor with ankylosing spondylitis. Each CDR3 is given with its conserved first and last residue. Fields, in order: J gene, D gene, V gene, clone size, CDR3 protein, CDR3 DNA. D genes are given only for firm matches. The listing skips clone size in some rows; elsewhere it reads once, few, many or a size class.

TRBJ2-2 | - | TRBV5-1 | many | CASSVSTGELFF | TGCGCCAGCAGCGTGTCCACCGGGGAGCTGTTTTTT
TRBJ1-1 | - | TRBV7-9 | - | CASSSTQYTVNTEAFF | TGTGCCAGCAGCTCCACCCAGTACACGGTGAACACTGAAGCTTTCTTT
TRBJ2-7 | TRBD2 | TRBV3-1 | few | CASSQDGGGASYEQYF | TGTGCCAGCAGCCAAGATGGCGGGGGAGCGTCCTACGAGCAGTACTTC
TRBJ1-1 | - | TRBV6-5 | - | CASSYQGYTEAFF | TGTGCCAGCAGTTACCAGGGGTACACTGAAGCTTTCTTT
TRBJ1-2 | TRBD1 | TRBV4-1 | - | CASSQVNPPTGADGYTF | TGCGCCAGCAGCCAAGTAAACCCGCCGACAGGGGCGGATGGCTACACCTTC
TRBJ2-1 | - | TRBV10-3 | few | CAISESIAQGGEQFF | TGTGCCATCAGTGAGTCGATCGCGCAGGGGGGCGAGCAGTTCTTC
TRBJ2-1 | - | TRBV11-2 | few | CASRTGVNYNEQFF | TGTGCCAGCAGGACGGGGGTCAACTACAATGAGCAGTTCTTC
TRBJ2-5 | - | TRBV20-1 | - | CSAPAGVREETQYF | TGCAGTGCTCCTGCCGGGGTTAGAGAGGAGACCCAGTACTTC
TRBJ1-5 | TRBD1 | TRBV6-1 | - | CASSELLGQGAEPQHF | TGTGCCAGCAGTGAATTGCTGGGACAGGGGGCAGAGCCCCAGCATTTT
TRBJ1-6 | - | TRBV20-1 | few | CSASSALPTSPLHF | TGCAGTGCTAGCTCGGCCCTTCCCACTTCACCCCTCCACTTT
TRBJ2-3 | TRBD2 | TRBV3-1 | few | CASSRGLAGRTDTQYF | TGTGCCAGCAGCCGGGGACTAGCGGGGCGCACAGATACGCAGTATTTT
TRBJ2-2 | TRBD2 | TRBV7-8 | - | CASSPRYGLAGGPGTGELFF | TGTGCCAGCAGCCCTAGATACGGACTAGCGGGGGGGCCAGGCACCGGGGAGCTGTTTTTT
TRBJ1-2 | TRBD1 | TRBV20-1 | few | CSAPLGGGAGERYGYTF | TGCAGTGCCCCCCTTGGAGGGGGCGCGGGAGAACGCTATGGCTACACCTTC
TRBJ2-1 | - | TRBV12-3/TRBV12-4 | few | CASSFRSGTSYNEQFF | TGTGCCAGCAGTTTCCGATCCGGGACGTCTTACAATGAGCAGTTCTTC
TRBJ2-7 | - | TRBV7-9 | - | CASSPGVLNEQYF | TGTGCCAGCAGCCCGGGCGTTCTGAACGAGCAGTACTTC
TRBJ2-6 | - | TRBV21-1 | - | CASLIQKGFKSGANVLTF | TGTGCCAGCCTTATTCAGAAGGGTTTTAAGTCTGGGGCCAACGTCCTGACTTTC
TRBJ2-2 | - | TRBV9 | - | CASSVNPTLNTGELFF | TGTGCCAGCAGCGTAAATCCGACCCTGAACACCGGGGAGCTGTTTTTT
TRBJ2-7 | TRBD1 | TRBV13 | few | CASSRTGIKWEQYF | TGTGCCAGCAGCCGGACAGGGATCAAGTGGGAGCAGTACTTC
TRBJ2-1 | TRBD2 | TRBV12-3/TRBV12-4 | - | CASSPTSGGPGSYNEQFF | TGTGCCAGCAGTCCGACTAGCGGGGGGCCCGGCTCCTACAATGAGCAGTTCTTC
TRBJ1-1 | - | TRBV7-6 | few | CASSSTQNTEAFF | TGTGCCAGCAGCTCTACACAGAACACTGAAGCTTTCTTT
TRBJ2-1 | TRBD1 | TRBV24-1 | - | CATSDLGTGTYEQFF | TGTGCCACCAGTGATTTAGGGACAGGGACGTATGAGCAGTTCTTC
TRBJ1-6 | TRBD1 | TRBV12-3/TRBV12-4 | - | CASSANSGTVNSPLHF | TGTGCCAGCAGCGCTAACAGCGGGACAGTCAATTCACCCCTCCACTTT
TRBJ2-2 | - | TRBV20-1 | few | CSAPHSGTGELFF | TGCAGTGCTCCGCATAGTGGTACCGGGGAGCTGTTTTTT
TRBJ2-6 | - | TRBV10-2 | few | CASSERTSGANVLTF | TGCGCCAGCAGTGAGAGGACGTCTGGGGCCAACGTCCTGACTTTC
TRBJ2-3 | - | TRBV28 | - | CASSLLSSGTTDTQYF | TGTGCCAGCAGTTTACTGTCGTCAGGGACCACAGATACGCAGTATTTT